The T cell receptor beta chain under discussion was sequenced for a study of T-cell reconstitution after alpha-beta-depleted transplantation in children. At least ten counts were recorded for this clonotype. The CDR3 runs to 16 residues. Germline CDR1 is WSHSY and CDR2 is SAAADI. Trimming took off 0 bases at V and 0 bases at J, with 9 bases between the two ends. A TCRbeta library incorporating unique molecular identifiers was prepared. TCRdb ran MiXCR on the PCR reads and lists one entry per CDR3 protein. This table holds some 240,000 distinct CDR3 sequences, 9% to 10% found once. The chain combines TRBV10-2 with TRBJ2-4; D call uncertain. The source of this sequence is a human donor who donated a stem cell graft to a child with SCID. This specimen was PBMCs from the stem cell graft donor, taken from the stem cell graft. The CDR3 nucleotides are TGCGCCAGCAGTGAGTCGGGATTTCTAGCCAAAAACATTCAGTACTTC. Translating it yields CASSESGFLAKNIQYF.